This is a list of T cell receptor beta chains from one sample in a study of cytomegalovirus exposure and HLA in healthy donors. Sequenced by immunoSEQ multiplex PCR; TCRdb stores in-frame clones only, minus some. This table has about 120,000 clones, 65% appearing once. The sample was PBMCs. All receptors come from a woman between 40 and 50 years old in good health and CMV-seropositive. Both conserved end residues are part of each CDR3. The D gene is left open where the match is weak. Size tells how often a clone was seen (once, few, many) or the class of an expanded clone, and some rows leave it out.

d_call	v_call	clone_size	j_call	cdr3_nt	cdr3_aa
.	TRBV7-3	.	TRBJ1-1	TGTGCCAGCAGCTTTTCTCTGAACACTGAAGCTTTCTTT	CASSFSLNTEAFF
.	TRBV5-4	.	TRBJ2-5	TGTGCCAGCAGCTTATCACCTGAGACACAGCAAGAGACCCAGTACTTC	CASSLSPETQQETQYF
.	TRBV4-1	.	TRBJ1-5	TGCGCCAGCAGCCAAGGGGGGGGGCTTAATCAGCCCCAGCATTTT	CASSQGGGLNQPQHF
.	TRBV6-5	.	TRBJ1-2	TGTGCCAGCCCCTCCGGGAGCCATAACTATGGCTACACCTTC	CASPSGSHNYGYTF
TRBD2	TRBV7-3	few	TRBJ2-3	TGTGCCAGCAGCTTAACTAGCGGGGCCACAGATACGCAGTATTTT	CASSLTSGATDTQYF
TRBD1	TRBV4-2	.	TRBJ2-7	TGTGCCAGCAGCCAAGAGGAGGGACAGGGTAGGTACGAGCAGTACTTC	CASSQEEGQGRYEQYF
TRBD1	TRBV7-3	.	TRBJ2-1	TGTGCCAGCAGTAAAACAGGGGTTGGCCACGCCGGCGGAGATGAGCAGTTCTTC	CASSKTGVGHAGGDEQFF
.	TRBV2	.	TRBJ1-5	TGTGCCAGCAGCAAACAGGGAATCGGGTCTCAGCCCCAGCATTTT	CASSKQGIGSQPQHF
TRBD2	TRBV7-2	.	TRBJ2-3	TGTGCCAGCAGCTTGATAGCGGGATCGGCAGATACGCAGTATTTT	CASSLIAGSADTQYF
.	TRBV18	.	TRBJ2-7	TGTGCCAGCGCAACTCTCCAAGGTAGCGGATTCTACGAGCAGTACTTC	CASATLQGSGFYEQYF
TRBD1	TRBV30	few	TRBJ2-7	TGTGCCTGGAGGGAAGGACAGGGGGCGCGGTACGAGCAGTACTTC	CAWREGQGARYEQYF
.	TRBV19	.	TRBJ2-1	TGTGCCAGTAGTATAAGTCTAAGTCCTAGCGACTACTACAATGAGCAGTTCTTC	CASSISLSPSDYYNEQFF
.	TRBV29-1	.	TRBJ1-2	TGCAGCGTTGAGGGGGGACCGGGAGGCTACACCTTC	CSVEGGPGGYTF
TRBD1	TRBV27	.	TRBJ2-7	TGTGCCAGCAGTTTAGGGACAGGAGCTTACTACGAGCAGTACTTC	CASSLGTGAYYEQYF
TRBD2	TRBV5-1	.	TRBJ2-1	TGCGCCAGCAGGACTAGCGGGAGTTTATTCAATGAGCAGTTCTTC	CASRTSGSLFNEQFF
TRBD1	TRBV9	.	TRBJ1-5	TGTGCCAGCAGCGCCTCCGGGACAGCGAATCAGCCCCAGCATTTT	CASSASGTANQPQHF
.	TRBV29-1	.	TRBJ1-2	TGCAGCGTTGATAATCCGGAGTATGGCTACACCTTC	CSVDNPEYGYTF
.	TRBV18	.	TRBJ1-5	TGTGCCAGCTCATATGGCAGTGGTGGCCCCCAGCATTTT	CASSYGSGGPQHF
TRBD1	TRBV29-1	.	TRBJ2-3	TGCAGCGTTCGACCGGGACAGGGGACAGATACGCAGTATTTT	CSVRPGQGTDTQYF
TRBD2	TRBV7-3	.	TRBJ2-7	TGTGCCAGCAGCCGCGAAGAAGCGGGAGTGGGTTACGAGCAGTACTTC	CASSREEAGVGYEQYF
TRBD1	TRBV7-6	.	TRBJ1-4	TGTGCCAGCAGCCTCCGGACAGGGGGCATAGAGGAAAAACTGTTTTTT	CASSLRTGGIEEKLFF
TRBD1	TRBV9	.	TRBJ1-3	TGTGCCAGCAGCGTCACAGGGGGCTGGAGAGGAAACACCATATATTTT	CASSVTGGWRGNTIYF
TRBD2	TRBV5-1	.	TRBJ2-7	TGCGCCTCAGGGGGGGGACTAGCGGGTTACGAGCAGTACTTC	CASGGGLAGYEQYF
.	TRBV15	.	TRBJ2-5	TGTGCCACCAGCAGGGAAGCAGGAGAGACCCAGTACTTC	CATSREAGETQYF
.	TRBV11-2	.	TRBJ2-7	TGTGCCAGCAGCTTTGGTGCCCCGGCCGTAGGGACATACTACGAGCAGTACTTC	CASSFGAPAVGTYYEQYF
TRBD1	TRBV5-1	.	TRBJ1-2	TGCGCCAGCAGCGCAACAGACAGGGACACTAACTATGGCTACACCTTC	CASSATDRDTNYGYTF